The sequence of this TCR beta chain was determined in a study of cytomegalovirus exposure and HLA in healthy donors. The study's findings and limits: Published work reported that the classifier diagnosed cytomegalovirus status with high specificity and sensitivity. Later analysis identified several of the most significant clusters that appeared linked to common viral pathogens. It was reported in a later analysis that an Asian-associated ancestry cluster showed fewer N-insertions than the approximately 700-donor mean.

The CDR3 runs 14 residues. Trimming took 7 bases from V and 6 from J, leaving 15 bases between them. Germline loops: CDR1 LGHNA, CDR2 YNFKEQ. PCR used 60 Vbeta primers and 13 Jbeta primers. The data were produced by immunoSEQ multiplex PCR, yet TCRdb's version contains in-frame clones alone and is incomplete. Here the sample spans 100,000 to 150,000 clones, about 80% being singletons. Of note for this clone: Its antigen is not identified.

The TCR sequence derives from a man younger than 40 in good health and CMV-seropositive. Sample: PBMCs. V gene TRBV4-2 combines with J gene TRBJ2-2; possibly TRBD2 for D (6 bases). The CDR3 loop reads CASTRGWGAGELFF. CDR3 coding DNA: TGTGCCAGCACCCGGGGGTGGGGGGCCGGGGAGCTGTTTTTT.